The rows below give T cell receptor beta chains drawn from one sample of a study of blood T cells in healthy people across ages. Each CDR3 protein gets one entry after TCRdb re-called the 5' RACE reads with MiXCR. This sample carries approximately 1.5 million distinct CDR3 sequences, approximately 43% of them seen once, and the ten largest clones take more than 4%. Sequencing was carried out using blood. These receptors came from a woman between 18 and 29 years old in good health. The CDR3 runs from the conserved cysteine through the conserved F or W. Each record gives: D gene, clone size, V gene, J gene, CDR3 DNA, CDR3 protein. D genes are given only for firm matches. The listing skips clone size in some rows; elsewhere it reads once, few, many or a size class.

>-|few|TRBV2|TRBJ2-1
TGTGCCAGCAGTGACTTGGTGCGGGGCCTTGAGCAGTTCTTC
CASSDLVRGLEQFF
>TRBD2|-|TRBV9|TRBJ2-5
TGTGCCAGCAGCGGAGTCCCACTAGCGGCCCCAGGAGAGACCCAGTACTTC
CASSGVPLAAPGETQYF
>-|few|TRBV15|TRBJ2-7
TGTGCCACCAGCAGAGTGGGTACTGCCTACGAGCAGTACTTC
CATSRVGTAYEQYF
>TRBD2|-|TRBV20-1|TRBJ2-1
TGCAGTGCTAGCGCTCGACTAGCGATTTACAATGAGCAGTTCTTC
CSASARLAIYNEQFF
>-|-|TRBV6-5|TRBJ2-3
TGTGCCAGCAGGTATTCAGATACGCAGTATTTT
CASRYSDTQYF
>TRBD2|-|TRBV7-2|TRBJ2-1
TGTGCCAGCAGCTTAGCTAGCGGGAGGGAAAATGAGCAGTTCTTC
CASSLASGRENEQFF
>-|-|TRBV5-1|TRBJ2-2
TGCGCCAGCAGCTTGGAGGGGGGGCATAACACCGGGGAGCTGTTTTTT
CASSLEGGHNTGELFF
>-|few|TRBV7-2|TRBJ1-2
TGTGCCAGCAGCACCGGGGATGGGTCCGGCTACACCTTC
CASSTGDGSGYTF
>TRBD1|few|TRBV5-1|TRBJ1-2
TGCGCCAGCAGCTTGGGGACAGGGCGGATATCTAACTATGGCTACACCTTC
CASSLGTGRISNYGYTF
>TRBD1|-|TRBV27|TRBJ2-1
TGTGCCAGCAGACCTACCGGGACAGGATGGTACAATGAGCAGTTCTTC
CASRPTGTGWYNEQFF
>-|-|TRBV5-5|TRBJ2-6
TGTGCCTCCTTGGGATACACTGGGGCCAACGTCCTGACTTTC
CASLGYTGANVLTF
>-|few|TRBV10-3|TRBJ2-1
TGTGCCACCCGACCGCTGAGCTCCTACAATGAGCAGTTCTTC
CATRPLSSYNEQFF
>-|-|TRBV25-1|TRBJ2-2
TGTGCCAGCAGTGGCAGGGCAGGGGGGGAGCTGTTTTTT
CASSGRAGGELFF
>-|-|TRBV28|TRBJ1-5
TGTGCCAGCAGTTCGGACAACTTAACCTATAGCAATCAGCCCCAGCATTTT
CASSSDNLTYSNQPQHF
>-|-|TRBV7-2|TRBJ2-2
TGTGCCAGCAGCTCGGACTTCGGCACCGGGGAGCTGTTTTTT
CASSSDFGTGELFF
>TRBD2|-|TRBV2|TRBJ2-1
TGTGCCAGCAGACCGGGACTATCACACAATGAGCAGTTCTTC
CASRPGLSHNEQFF
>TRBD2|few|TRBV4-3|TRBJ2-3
TGCGCCAGCAGCCAAGATGTTCCCCGAGTAGCGGGTGACACAGATACGCAGTATTTT
CASSQDVPRVAGDTDTQYF
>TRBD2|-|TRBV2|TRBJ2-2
TGTGCCTGCAGTGAATTCACTAGCGGGAGGGTCCCCGTCGGGGAGCTGTTTTTT
CACSEFTSGRVPVGELFF
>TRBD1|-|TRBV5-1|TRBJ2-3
TGCGCCAGCAGCAAAGAGACGGGACAGGGACTCACAGATACGCAGTATTTT
CASSKETGQGLTDTQYF
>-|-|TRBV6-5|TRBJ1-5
TGTGCCAGCAGTTACTCGAGGCAGGGCTTGGGCAATCAGCCCCAGCATTTT
CASSYSRQGLGNQPQHF
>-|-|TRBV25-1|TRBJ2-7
TGTGCCAGCAGTGAATTGATCGAGCAGTACTTC
CASSELIEQYF
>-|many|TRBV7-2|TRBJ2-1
TGTGCCAGCAGCTCTTTCGGGGAGCAGTTCTTC
CASSSFGEQFF
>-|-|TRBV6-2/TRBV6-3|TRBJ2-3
TGTGCCAGCAGTGCCCCGGCAGGATCAGATACGCAGTATTTT
CASSAPAGSDTQYF
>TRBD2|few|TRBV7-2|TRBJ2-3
TGTGCCAGCAGCTTAGTGAGTAGCGGGAGTATAGCAGATACGCAGTATTTT
CASSLVSSGSIADTQYF
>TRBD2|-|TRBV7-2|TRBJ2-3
TGTGCCAGCAGCTTAACTAGCGGGGGGGCGCATACGCAGTATTTT
CASSLTSGGAHTQYF
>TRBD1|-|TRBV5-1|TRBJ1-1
TGCGCCAGCAGCGACCGGGACAGAACAATGAACACTGAAGCTTTCTTT
CASSDRDRTMNTEAFF
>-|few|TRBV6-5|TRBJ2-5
TGTGCCAGCAGTTACTCGACCCTAGCCTACCAAGAGACCCAGTACTTC
CASSYSTLAYQETQYF
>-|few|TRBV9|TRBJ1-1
TGTGCCAGCAGCGGAGCACCACACACTGAAGCTTTCTTT
CASSGAPHTEAFF
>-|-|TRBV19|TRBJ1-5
TGTGCCAGTAGTATCCAGGGCCCGAGTAGCAATCAGCCCCAGCATTTT
CASSIQGPSSNQPQHF
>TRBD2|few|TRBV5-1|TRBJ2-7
TGCGCCAGCAGCTTGGCCGAGCGGGGACTCGAGCAGTACTTC
CASSLAERGLEQYF
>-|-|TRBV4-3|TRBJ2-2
TGCGCCAGCAGAGAGGGTCCCCGCCGGGGAGTCGGGGAGCTGTTTTTT
CASREGPRRGVGELFF
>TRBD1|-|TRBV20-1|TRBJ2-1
TGCAGCGTTACGACAGGGTCTTACGAGCAGTTCTTC
CSVTTGSYEQFF
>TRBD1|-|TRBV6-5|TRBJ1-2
TGTGCCAGCAGCCTAGACAGGGGTCGAACCCTTTATGGCTACACCTTC
CASSLDRGRTLYGYTF
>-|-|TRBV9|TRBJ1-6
TGTGCCAGCACGAGTGGGACCTATAATTCACCCCTCCACTTT
CASTSGTYNSPLHF
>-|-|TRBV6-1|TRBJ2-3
TGTGCCTGGGGTGAGGGGGAGACAGATACGCAGTATTTT
CAWGEGETDTQYF
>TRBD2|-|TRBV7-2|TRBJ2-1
TGTGCCAGCAGTTCCGGGACTAGCGGGTACAATGTGCAGTTCTTC
CASSSGTSGYNVQFF
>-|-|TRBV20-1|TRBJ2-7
TGCAGTGCTAGACGGGCGGACTACGAGCAGTACTTC
CSARRADYEQYF
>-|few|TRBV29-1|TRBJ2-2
TGCAGCGTTGATTGGGGCACCGGGGAGCTGTTTTTT
CSVDWGTGELFF
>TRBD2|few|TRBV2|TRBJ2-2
TGTGCCAGCAGAGCGGGAGGGACCGGGGAGCTGTTTTTT
CASRAGGTGELFF
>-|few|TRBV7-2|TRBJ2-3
TGTGCCAGCAGCCATGGACTCAGCACAGATACGCAGTATTTT
CASSHGLSTDTQYF
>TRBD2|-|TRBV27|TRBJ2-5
TGTGCCAGCAGTATTCGGACTAGCGGGGGGGCCCAAGAGACCCAGTACTTC
CASSIRTSGGAQETQYF
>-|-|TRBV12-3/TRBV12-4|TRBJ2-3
TGTGCCAGCAGTCCCGGGACACATTTCGAGCGAGCAGATACGCAGTATTTT
CASSPGTHFERADTQYF
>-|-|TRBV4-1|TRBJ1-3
TGCGCCAGCAGCCGGGAAGACAGCAAATCTGGAAACACCATATATTTT
CASSREDSKSGNTIYF
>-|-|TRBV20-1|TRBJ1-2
TGCAGTGCTAGAAAAGACAGTGGATATGGCTACACCTTC
CSARKDSGYGYTF